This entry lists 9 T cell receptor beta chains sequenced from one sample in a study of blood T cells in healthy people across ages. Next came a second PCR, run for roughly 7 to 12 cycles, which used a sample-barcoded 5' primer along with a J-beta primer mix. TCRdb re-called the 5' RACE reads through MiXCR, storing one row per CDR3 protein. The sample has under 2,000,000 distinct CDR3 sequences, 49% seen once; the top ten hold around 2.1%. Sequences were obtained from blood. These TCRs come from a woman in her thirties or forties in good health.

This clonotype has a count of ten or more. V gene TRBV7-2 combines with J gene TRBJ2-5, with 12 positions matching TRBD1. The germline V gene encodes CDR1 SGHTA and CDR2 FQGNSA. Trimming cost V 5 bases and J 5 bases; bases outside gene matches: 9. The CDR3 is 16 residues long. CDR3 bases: TGTGCCAGCAGCCATCGGGACAGGGGGCTCTCGGAGACCCAGTACTTC. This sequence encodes CASSHRDRGLSETQYF.

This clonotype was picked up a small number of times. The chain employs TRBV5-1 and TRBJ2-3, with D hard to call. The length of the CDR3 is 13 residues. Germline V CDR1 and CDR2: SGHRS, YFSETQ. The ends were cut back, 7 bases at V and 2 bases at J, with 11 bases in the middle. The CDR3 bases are TGCGCCAGCTTTCATCCTAACACAGATACGCAGTATTTT. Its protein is CASFHPNTDTQYF.

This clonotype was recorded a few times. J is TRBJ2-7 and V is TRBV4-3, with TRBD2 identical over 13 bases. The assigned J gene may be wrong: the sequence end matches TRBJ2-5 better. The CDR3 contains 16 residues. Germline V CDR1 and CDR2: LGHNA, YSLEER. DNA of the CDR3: TGCGCCAGCAGCCGACTAGCGGGGGGCCGTGGAGAGACCCAGTACTTC. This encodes CASSRLAGGRGETQYF.

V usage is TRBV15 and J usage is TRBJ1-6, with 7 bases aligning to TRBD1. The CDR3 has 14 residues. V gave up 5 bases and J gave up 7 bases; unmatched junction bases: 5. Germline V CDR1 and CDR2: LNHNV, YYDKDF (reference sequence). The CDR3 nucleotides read TGTGCCACCAGCGGCTCGACAGGGAATTCACCCCTCCACTTT. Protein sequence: CATSGSTGNSPLHF.

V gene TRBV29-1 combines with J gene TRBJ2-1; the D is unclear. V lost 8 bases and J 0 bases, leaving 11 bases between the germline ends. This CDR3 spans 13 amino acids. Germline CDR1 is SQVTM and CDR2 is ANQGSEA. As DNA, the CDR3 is TGCAGCAGTCGACGGACCTCCTACAATGAGCAGTTCTTC. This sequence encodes CSSRRTSYNEQFF.

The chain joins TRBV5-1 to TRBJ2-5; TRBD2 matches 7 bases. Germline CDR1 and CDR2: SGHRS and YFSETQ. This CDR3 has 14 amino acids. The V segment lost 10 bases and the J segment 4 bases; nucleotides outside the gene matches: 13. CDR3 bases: TGCGCCCCCGTCCACGGCGGGGGAGGAGAGACCCAGTACTTC. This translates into CAPVHGGGGETQYF.

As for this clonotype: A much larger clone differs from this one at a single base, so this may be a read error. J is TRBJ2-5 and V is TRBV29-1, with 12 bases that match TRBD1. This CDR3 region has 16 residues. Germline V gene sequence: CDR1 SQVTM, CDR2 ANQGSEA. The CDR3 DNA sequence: TGCAGCGCCCTAGGCGTTGGGACAGGGGGCGGGGAGACCCGGTACTTC. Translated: CSALGVGTGGGETRYF.

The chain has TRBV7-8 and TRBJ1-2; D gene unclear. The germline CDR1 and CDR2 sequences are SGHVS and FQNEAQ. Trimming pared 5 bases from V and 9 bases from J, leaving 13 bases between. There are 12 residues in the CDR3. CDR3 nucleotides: TGTGCCAGCAGCAGTAGGTGGAGTAGCTACACCTTC. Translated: CASSSRWSSYTF.

CDR3 region: CSVQRGAGFYEQFF. The CDR3 DNA follows: TGCAGTGTCCAACGGGGAGCTGGGTTCTATGAGCAGTTCTTC. This rearrangement joins TRBV20-1 to TRBJ2-1; TRBD2 might be the D (5 bases). V gave up 7 bases and J gave up 8 bases, with 21 bases separating them. The CDR3 covers 14 residues. The germline gives CDR1 DFQATT, CDR2 SNEGSKA (reference sequence).